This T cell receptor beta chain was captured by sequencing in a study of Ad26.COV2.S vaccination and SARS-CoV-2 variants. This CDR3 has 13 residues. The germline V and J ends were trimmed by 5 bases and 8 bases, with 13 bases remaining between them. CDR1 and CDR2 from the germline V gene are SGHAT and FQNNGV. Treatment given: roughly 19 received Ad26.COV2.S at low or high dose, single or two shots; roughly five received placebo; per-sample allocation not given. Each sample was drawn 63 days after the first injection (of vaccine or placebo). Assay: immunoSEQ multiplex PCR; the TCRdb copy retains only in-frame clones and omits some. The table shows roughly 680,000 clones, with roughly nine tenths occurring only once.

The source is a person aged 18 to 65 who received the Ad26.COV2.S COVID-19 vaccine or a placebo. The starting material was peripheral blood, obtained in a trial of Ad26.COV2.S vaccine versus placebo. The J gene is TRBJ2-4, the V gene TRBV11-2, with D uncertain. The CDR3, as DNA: TGTGCCAGCAGCCCAGAGACCCGGGACATTCAGTACTTC. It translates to CASSPETRDIQYF.